These T cell receptor beta chains were read from a single sample in a study of T cell responses to AZD1222 COVID-19 vaccine. Generated by immunoSEQ multiplex PCR, the TCRdb table keeps only in-frame clones and is missing some. This table has over 55,000 clones, roughly 84% appearing once. Sequencing was performed on peripheral blood, taken on day 0 of AZD1222 vaccination. The receptors here all came from an adult in good health. Each CDR3 is given with its conserved first and last residue. Fields, in order: clone size, J gene, D gene, V gene, CDR3 protein, CDR3 DNA. A D gene is named only where the DNA matches it firmly. A row's size may be missing; if present it is once, few, many or a size class.

>.|TRBJ1-5|TRBD1|TRBV7-2
CASRLHHLQGGDQPQHF
TGTGCCAGCAGGCTACACCACTTACAGGGGGGCGATCAGCCCCAGCATTTT
>once|TRBJ1-5|.|TRBV4-2
CASSQELSGINQPQHF
TGTGCCAGCAGCCAAGAACTTTCCGGAATCAATCAGCCCCAGCATTTT
>.|TRBJ1-4|.|TRBV23-1
CASSQSAGIPANEKLFF
TGCGCCAGCAGTCAATCGGCCGGGATACCAGCTAATGAAAAACTGTTTTTT
>.|TRBJ2-7|.|TRBV4-1
CASSLTFGYEQYF
TGCGCCAGCAGCCTAACATTCGGGTACGAGCAGTACTTC
>.|TRBJ2-1|.|TRBV5-4
CASSSRQTLYNEQFF
TGTGCCAGCAGCAGTCGACAGACGTTATACAATGAGCAGTTCTTC
>.|TRBJ2-7|.|TRBV6-2/TRBV6-3
CASSYSRRGGFSYEQYF
TGTGCCAGCAGTTACTCGAGACGGGGTGGGTTCTCCTACGAGCAGTACTTC
>.|TRBJ1-5|.|TRBV7-2
CASSLLQGTQPQHF
TGTGCCAGCAGCCTTTTACAGGGTACGCAGCCCCAGCATTTT
>.|TRBJ1-2|.|TRBV25-1
CASSEGRYGYTF
TGTGCCAGCAGTGAGGGGAGATATGGCTACACCTTC
>.|TRBJ1-2|.|TRBV18
CASSPTGSYGYTF
TGTGCCAGCTCCCCAACAGGATCCTATGGCTACACCTTC
>few|TRBJ1-6|TRBD1|TRBV9
CASSAGQGGNSPLHF
TGTGCCAGCAGCGCGGGACAGGGTGGAAATTCACCCCTCCACTTT
>.|TRBJ1-4|TRBD1|TRBV11-2
CASSPQGVAANEKLFF
TGTGCCAGCAGCCCACAGGGGGTTGCAGCTAATGAAAAACTGTTTTTT
>.|TRBJ2-3|TRBD1|TRBV18
CASSPSIDRATDTQYF
TGTGCCAGCTCACCTTCCATCGACAGGGCAACAGATACGCAGTATTTT
>.|TRBJ2-2|.|TRBV24-1
CATSDNRDSGTGELFF
TGTGCCACCAGTGACAACAGGGACTCGGGCACCGGGGAGCTGTTTTTT
>.|TRBJ2-1|TRBD1|TRBV11-3
CASSLVHRGDNEQFF
TGTGCCAGCAGCTTAGTACACAGGGGGGACAATGAGCAGTTCTTC
>once|TRBJ2-2|TRBD2|TRBV5-1
CASSLTSGGAPDGELFF
TGCGCCAGCAGCCTGACTAGCGGGGGGGCCCCGGACGGGGAGCTGTTTTTT
>.|TRBJ2-5|.|TRBV11-3
CASSQRGGLETQYF
TGTGCCAGCAGCCAGAGGGGGGGCCTAGAGACCCAGTACTTC
>.|TRBJ2-5|.|TRBV6-5
CASGGVYRQETQYF
TGTGCCAGCGGGGGAGTGTACAGGCAAGAGACCCAGTACTTC
>.|TRBJ1-6|.|TRBV30
CAWTRRELKEGVYNSPLHF
TGTGCCTGGACCCGGAGGGAGCTTAAGGAGGGGGTCTATAATTCACCCCTCCACTTT
>.|TRBJ2-1|.|TRBV5-1
CASSLGIFGRQAIYNEQFF
TGCGCCAGCAGCTTGGGAATCTTTGGAAGACAGGCGATTTACAATGAGCAGTTCTTC
>.|TRBJ2-2|TRBD1|TRBV27
CASGGQRNTGELFF
TGTGCCAGCGGGGGACAGAGAAACACCGGGGAGCTGTTTTTT
>.|TRBJ1-1|TRBD1|TRBV12-3/TRBV12-4
CASSYRGVAFF
TGTGCCAGCAGCTACAGGGGAGTAGCTTTCTTT
>.|TRBJ2-1|.|TRBV29-1
CSVEGDGRLYGEQFF
TGCAGCGTTGAGGGGGACGGTCGACTTTACGGTGAGCAGTTCTTC
>.|TRBJ1-5|TRBD1|TRBV19
CASRGQGDQPQHF
TGTGCCAGTAGGGGACAGGGGGATCAGCCCCAGCATTTT
>few|TRBJ1-5|.|TRBV12-3/TRBV12-4
CASRVTGFQPQHF
TGTGCCAGCAGAGTTACTGGGTTCCAGCCCCAGCATTTT
>.|TRBJ1-1|.|TRBV20-1
CSARDGTEAFF
TGCAGTGCTAGGGACGGCACTGAAGCTTTCTTT
>.|TRBJ1-2|.|TRBV6-1
CASSEGIRGGGYGYTF
TGTGCCAGCAGTGAAGGGATTAGGGGGGGAGGCTATGGCTACACCTTC
>.|TRBJ1-2|TRBD1|TRBV5-1
CASSLAPSRGPINYGYTF
TGCGCCAGCAGCTTGGCCCCTTCCAGGGGGCCGATTAACTATGGCTACACCTTC
>.|TRBJ2-5|.|TRBV7-9
CASSPSRETQYF
TGTGCCAGCAGCCCATCTAGAGAGACCCAGTACTTC
>.|TRBJ1-5|TRBD1|TRBV15
CATSRDYGGQGAKPQHF
TGTGCCACCAGCAGAGATTATGGGGGACAGGGGGCGAAGCCCCAGCATTTT